Following are 10 T cell receptor beta chains from one sample sequenced in a study of blood T cell repertoires in COVID-19. Sequencing was performed with immunoSEQ multiplex PCR; in TCRdb, only in-frame clones are kept and a portion is missing. This sample has roughly 130,000 clones; 80% to 90% occur once, and the top ten carry 3.4%. The sample taken for sequencing was PBMCs or T cells enriched from blood (not recorded which). All receptors derive from a woman between 45 and 60 years old with acute COVID-19.

V usage is TRBV19 and J usage is TRBJ2-7; the match to TRBD1 covers 7 bases. V dropped 5 bases and J dropped 2; count of bases not matched to a gene: 3. CDR1 LNHDA and CDR2 SQIVND come from the germline V gene (reference sequence). The CDR3 has 13 residues. The CDR3 DNA sequence: TGTGCCAGTAGTCGACAGGGTACCTACGAGCAGTACTTC. Protein sequence: CASSRQGTYEQYF.

The chain uses TRBV7-8 and TRBJ2-5; D unresolved. This CDR3 has 12 residues. V was shortened by 5 bases and J by 5 bases, with 9 bases between the two germline ends. Looked up from germline, CDR1 is SGHVS and CDR2 is FQNEAQ. CDR3 nucleotides: TGTGCCAGCAGCCTGAGCTGGGAGACCCAGTACTTC. As protein: CASSLSWETQYF.

The V call is TRBV28, the J call TRBJ1-4, with a weak D call TRBD1 (5 bases). The V gene lost 7 bases and the J gene lost 14 bases, with 17 bases spanning the gap. The CDR3 is made up of 12 amino acids. Germline V CDR1 and CDR2: MDHEN, SYDVKM. The CDR3 coding sequence is TGTGCCAGCACGACAGCGACGAAAAGGCTGTTTTTT. It specifies CASTTATKRLFF.

The chain employs TRBV7-9 and TRBJ1-4; TRBD1 matches at 8 bases. CDR1 is SEHNR, CDR2 FQNEAQ, per germline (reference sequence). With 4 bases clipped from V and 8 bases from J, the junction kept 6 bases outside the gene matches. The CDR3 has 14 amino acids. CDR3 in amino acids: CASSSDRGSEKLFF. The CDR3 DNA reads as TGTGCCAGCAGCTCCGACAGGGGTAGCGAAAAACTGTTTTTT.

This clone was observed a few times. V and J are TRBV10-3 and TRBJ2-5; D call uncertain. This CDR3 region has 14 residues. The germline V gene has CDR1 ENHRY and CDR2 SYGVKD. With 0 bases removed from V and 1 base from J, the gap between germline ends came to 6 bases. The CDR3 sequence is CAISESTPQETQYF. Written as DNA, the CDR3 is TGTGCCATCAGTGAGTCGACACCCCAAGAGACCCAGTACTTC.

This clone was detected once. V usage is TRBV5-1 and J usage is TRBJ1-1; 7 bases match TRBD1. CDR3 length: 14 amino acids. The trim removed 1 base at V and 7 bases at J, leaving 7 bases unmatched. From germline, CDR1 is SGHRS and CDR2 YFSETQ. Here the CDR3 DNA reads TGCGCCAGCAGCTTGAAAGGGGGCTCAATTGAAGCTTTCTTT. This gives the protein CASSLKGGSIEAFF.

This sequence joins TRBV4-2 and TRBJ2-5; TRBD2 agrees at 7 bases. This CDR3 is built from 15 residues. V shed 4 bases, J shed 5 bases, and the junction held 10 bases outside the gene matches. Germline V lookup: CDR1 LGHNA, CDR2 YNFKEQ. In nucleotides, the CDR3 is TGTGCCAGCAGCCCGAAGGGAGGGGTTGCCGAGACCCAGTACTTC. Residues: CASSPKGGVAETQYF.

The V gene is TRBV29-1, the J gene TRBJ2-7; no reliable D call. Trimming took off 5 bases at V and 0 bases at J, with 11 bases between the two ends. The germline V gene encodes CDR1 SQVTM and CDR2 ANQGSEA. The CDR3 contains 13 residues. CDR3 coding DNA: TGCAGCGTTACGGCGGCCAACTCCTACGAGCAGTACTTC. This gives the protein CSVTAANSYEQYF.

This chain uses TRBV9 with TRBJ2-7; 12 bases map to TRBD1. The CDR3 has 16 amino acids. V lost 3 bases and J lost 2; bases outside the gene matches: 6. Germline values: CDR1 SGDLS, CDR2 YYNGEE. Here the CDR3 DNA reads TGTGCCAGCAGCGCCGGGGGACAGGGGGCGCCCTACGAGCAGTACTTC. This codes for CASSAGGQGAPYEQYF.

In its sample, this clone was seen a few times. The chain carries TRBV28 and TRBJ1-6; TRBD1 aligns across 7 bases. Trimming cost V 7 bases and J 7 bases; bases outside gene matches: 4. CDR1 and CDR2 from the germline V gene are MDHEN and SYDVKM. The length of the CDR3 is 13 residues. The CDR3, as DNA: TGTGCCAGCAAACAGGGGATGAATTCACCCCTCCACTTT. Protein: CASKQGMNSPLHF.